This TCR beta chain stems from a study of T cells in Graves' hyperthyroidism and ophthalmopathy (dated by TCRdb to the late 2010s). Broadly, across the study: Peripheral blood was collected at initial diagnosis, before any treatment. TCR V-J signatures able to tell the groups apart were searched for in a discovery cohort of 95 or so patients, of whom 43 had Graves' ophthalmopathy and around 56 had stable Graves' hyperthyroidism. According to the paper, TCR Vbeta CDR3 sequencing was carried out on some 140 peripheral blood samples, which came from around 43 ophthalmopathy, under 85 hyperthyroidism and roughly 17 progressor patients. The 90 to 100 discovery patients were randomly divided into training and test sets at a 7:3 ratio. Once sampling was done, hyperthyroidism patients were given methimazole at a starting dose of 30 mg daily, whereas ophthalmopathy patients were given high-dose intravenous methylprednisolone. In roughly six Graves' hyperthyroidism patients, the study also compared T-cell repertoires from thyroid tissue with T-cell repertoires from blood. Whether ophthalmopathy could be predicted prospectively was tested in an independent validation cohort made up of fewer than 20 hyperthyroidism patients plus 17 patients who later progressed to ophthalmopathy. What the research found in general, with its limitations: Blood samples also contained most of the expanded thyroid clonotypes (frequency above 0.001), which suggests that blood repertoires may reflect thyroid immune responses. Sample size was not statistically predetermined, and investigators were not blinded to group allocation. In validation, the model predicted progression to ophthalmopathy a median of roughly 6.1 months before onset, with 65% to 71% sensitivity and roughly 79% specificity. A model built on a 13 V-J signature distinguished ophthalmopathy from stable hyperthyroidism, reaching roughly 88% sensitivity and about 81% specificity in cross-validation and 80%/75% in testing.

The TCR beta CDR3 regions were amplified from RNA transcripts. The first round of RT-PCR for the TCR CDR3 was performed with the HTBI primer set and the Qiagen OneStep RT-PCR kit. Libraries were constructed in a second round of multiplex PCR, after which size selection and purification were performed. The libraries were sequenced on an Illumina HiSeq2000 using paired-end 100 bp reads. The source study handled its data this way. Raw data were processed with SOAPnuke, discarding reads with adapters, uncalled bases, mean Phred below 15, or no exact constant-primer or identifier match. High-quality paired reads were merged using COPE v1.2.5, and each unique nucleotide sequence was defined as a clonotype. Clonotypes were aligned to IMGT TRBV, TRBD and TRBJ reference segments using MiTCR v1.1. The analysis included only V-J combinations with a frequency above 0.0001, which together covered approximately 99% of the repertoires. A TCS score was defined as the ratio between F50 (clonal expansion) and ExV (chaos), using BLOSUM62-based TCRdist between CDR3 peptides within each V-J. Welch's t-statistics and random forest reduced 514 V-J features to fewer than 15, which were used in a naive Bayes classifier (R e1071). Starting from the raw public reads, TCRdb applied fastp trimming at Q25, assembled clones with MiXCR and retained in-frame beta chains. Each record represents a unique CDR3 protein, reported with the most common genes and DNA among its rows. TCRdb, not the authors, supplied the V and J calls. This sample comprises a few hundred thousand distinct CDR3 sequences, roughly 14% of them detected only once. The ten largest clonotypes hold 7.3% of the sample.

A patient counted as having stable Graves' hyperthyroidism if no progression to ophthalmopathy occurred over 18 months of follow-up. Hyperthyroidism patients were newly diagnosed, with disease duration under 2 months, and aged 18 to 65 years. The study excluded patients with uncontrolled infections, other autoimmune diseases, pregnancy or lactation. Diagnoses were established on the basis of clinical symptoms, serum thyroxine and TRAb, thyroid ultrasound, and orbital computed tomography. PBMCs were isolated from about 9.1 ml of fresh peripheral blood by Ficoll-Paque density gradient centrifugation. Trizol reagent was used to extract total RNA, and RNA quality was then checked on an Agilent 2100 Bioanalyzer. Sequences MNHNY (CDR1) and SVGAGI (CDR2) are obtained from the germline V gene (reference sequence). Its CDR3 holds 13 amino acids, cysteine through phenylalanine. The DNA shown is the 39-base CDR3, in frame from base 1. V is cut by 2 bases and J by 3 bases, and the space between the germline ends is 4 bases.

A note on this clonotype: The target of this receptor is not known. Base-call qualities are not available, and no considerably larger clone is one nucleotide away.

Sequencing input: blood. The TCR sequence derives from a woman younger than 45 with Graves' hyperthyroidism. In this chain, TRBV6-6 is recombined with TRBJ2-2, with no confidently assigned D gene. The CDR3 loop reads CASSYPDTGELFF. In nucleotide form, the sequence is TGTGCCAGCAGTTACCCGGACACCGGGGAGCTGTTTTTT.